Listed here is a single T cell receptor beta chain. No antigen is known for it. Single viable CD3+CD4+CD8-CD45RO+ cells were sorted as the memory CD4+ T cells. The data belong to a study of memory CD4+ T cells and cytomegalovirus serostatus. Looking at the study overall: This sample comes from healthy Belgian adults, eight or nine CMV seropositive, around 26 seronegative.

The repertoire was sequenced with immunoSEQ multiplex PCR; TCRdb's copy has only in-frame clones and lacks some. The data hold some 50,000 clones, with roughly 79% observed a single time. Germline CDR1 reads MNHEY; CDR2 reads SVGAGI. This CDR3 is built from 14 residues. The V segment lost 6 bases and the J segment 3 bases; nucleotides outside the gene matches: 6. General observations from the study: Median bootstrapped AUC for CMV status was around 0.96 originally, about 0.9 US-trained.

The TCR sequence derives from an adult in good health and CMV-seronegative. The rearrangement uses TRBV6-5 and TRBJ2-7; 9 nucleotides line up with TRBD1. The specimen sequenced was memory CD4+ T cells from blood. The CDR3 is CASRSPGQGYEQYF. The DNA of the CDR3 is TGTGCCAGCAGGTCACCGGGACAGGGCTACGAGCAGTACTTC.